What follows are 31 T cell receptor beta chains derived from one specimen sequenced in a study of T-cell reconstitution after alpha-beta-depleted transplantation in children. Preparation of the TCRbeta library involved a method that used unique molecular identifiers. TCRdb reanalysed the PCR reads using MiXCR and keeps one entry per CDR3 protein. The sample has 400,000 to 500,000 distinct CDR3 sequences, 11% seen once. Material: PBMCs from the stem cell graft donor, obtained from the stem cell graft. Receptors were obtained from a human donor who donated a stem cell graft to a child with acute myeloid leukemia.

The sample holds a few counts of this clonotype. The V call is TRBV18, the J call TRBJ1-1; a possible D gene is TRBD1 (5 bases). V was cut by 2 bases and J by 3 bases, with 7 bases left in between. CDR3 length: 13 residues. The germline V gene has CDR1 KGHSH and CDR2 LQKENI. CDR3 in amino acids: CASSPARDTEAFF. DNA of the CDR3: TGTGCCAGCTCACCAGCCAGGGACACTGAAGCTTTCTTT.

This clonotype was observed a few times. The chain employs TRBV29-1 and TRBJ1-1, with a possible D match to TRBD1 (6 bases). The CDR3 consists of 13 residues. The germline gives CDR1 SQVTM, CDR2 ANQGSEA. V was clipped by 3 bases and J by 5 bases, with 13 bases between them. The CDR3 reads CSVDGGGKTEAFF. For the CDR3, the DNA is TGCAGCGTTGATGGGGGCGGAAAGACTGAAGCTTTCTTT.

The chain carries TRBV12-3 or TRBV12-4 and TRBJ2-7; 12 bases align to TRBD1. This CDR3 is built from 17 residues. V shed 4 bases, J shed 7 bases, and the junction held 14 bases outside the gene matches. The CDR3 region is CASSSRNPGQGAREQYF. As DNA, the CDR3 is TGTGCCAGCAGTTCCCGTAATCCGGGACAGGGGGCTCGGGAGCAGTACTTC.

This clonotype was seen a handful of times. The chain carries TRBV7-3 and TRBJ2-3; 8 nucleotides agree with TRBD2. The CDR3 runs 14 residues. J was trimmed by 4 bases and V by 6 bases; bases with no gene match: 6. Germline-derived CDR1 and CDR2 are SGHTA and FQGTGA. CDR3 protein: CASRPGLASDTQYF. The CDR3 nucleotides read TGTGCCAGCAGACCTGGACTAGCCTCAGATACGCAGTATTTT.

CDR3 sequence reads: CASSERTNGELFF. Here the CDR3 DNA reads TGTGCCAGCAGTGAAAGAACAAACGGGGAGCTGTTTTTT. The chain is built from TRBV6-1 and TRBJ2-2; D unresolved. Trimming left V 2 bases short and J 7 bases short, with 8 bases between. The germline gives CDR1 MNHNS, CDR2 SASEGT. The CDR3 consists of 13 residues.

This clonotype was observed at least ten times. The CDR3 DNA sequence: TGTGCCAGCAGCTCCCGGACAGCGACCTTTCTTGAAGCTTTCTTT. This translates into CASSSRTATFLEAFF. J is TRBJ1-1 and V is TRBV7-2, with a possible D match to TRBD1 (6 bases). The CDR3 sequence is 15 residues long. The germline V and J ends were trimmed by 4 bases and 7 bases, with 19 bases remaining between them. Germline lookup yields CDR1 SGHTA and CDR2 FQGNSA.

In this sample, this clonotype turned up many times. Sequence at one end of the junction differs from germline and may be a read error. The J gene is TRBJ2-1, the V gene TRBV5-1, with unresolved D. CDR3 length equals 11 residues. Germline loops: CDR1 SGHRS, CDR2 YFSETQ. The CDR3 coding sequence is TGTGCCAGCAGCTTTGGGAATGAGCAGTTCTTC. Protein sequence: CASSFGNEQFF.

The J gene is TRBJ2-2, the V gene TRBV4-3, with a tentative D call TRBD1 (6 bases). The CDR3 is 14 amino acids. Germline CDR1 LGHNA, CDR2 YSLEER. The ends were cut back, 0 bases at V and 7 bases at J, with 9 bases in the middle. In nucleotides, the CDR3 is TGCGCCAGCAGCCAAGATGGACAGTTCGGGGAGCTGTTTTTT. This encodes CASSQDGQFGELFF.

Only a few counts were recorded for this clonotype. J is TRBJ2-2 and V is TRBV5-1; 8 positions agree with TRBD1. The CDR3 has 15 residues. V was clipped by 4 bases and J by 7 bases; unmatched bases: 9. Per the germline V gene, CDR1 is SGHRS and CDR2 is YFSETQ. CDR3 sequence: CASSATTGEGGELFF. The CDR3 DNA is TGCGCCAGCAGCGCTACGACAGGGGAAGGCGGGGAGCTGTTTTTT. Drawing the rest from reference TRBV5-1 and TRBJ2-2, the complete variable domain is KAGVTQTPRYLIKTRGQQVTLSCSPISGHRSVSWYQQTPGQGLQFLFEYFSETQRNKGNFPGRFSGRQFSNSRSEMNVSTLELGDSALYLCASSATTGEGGELFFGEGSRLTVL.

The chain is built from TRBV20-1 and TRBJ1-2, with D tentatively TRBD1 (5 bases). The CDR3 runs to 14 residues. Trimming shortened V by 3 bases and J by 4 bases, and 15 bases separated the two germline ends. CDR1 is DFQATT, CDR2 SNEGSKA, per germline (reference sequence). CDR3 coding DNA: TGCAGTGCTAGGGGGACGAATCGGGTCTATGGCTACACCTTC. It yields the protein CSARGTNRVYGYTF.

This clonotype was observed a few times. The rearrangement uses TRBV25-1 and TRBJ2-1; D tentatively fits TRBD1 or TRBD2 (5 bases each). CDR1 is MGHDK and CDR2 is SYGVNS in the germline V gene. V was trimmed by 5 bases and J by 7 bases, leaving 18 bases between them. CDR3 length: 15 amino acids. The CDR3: CASSPLGAEGNEQFF. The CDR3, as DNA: TGTGCCAGCAGTCCCTTAGGGGCCGAGGGGAATGAGCAGTTCTTC.

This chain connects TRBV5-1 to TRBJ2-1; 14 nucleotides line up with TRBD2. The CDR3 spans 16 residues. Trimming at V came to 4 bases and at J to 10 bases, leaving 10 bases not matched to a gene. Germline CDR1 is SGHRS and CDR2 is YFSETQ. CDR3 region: CASSVGGTSGREEQFF. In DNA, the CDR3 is TGCGCCAGCAGCGTAGGCGGGACTAGCGGGAGAGAAGAGCAGTTCTTC.

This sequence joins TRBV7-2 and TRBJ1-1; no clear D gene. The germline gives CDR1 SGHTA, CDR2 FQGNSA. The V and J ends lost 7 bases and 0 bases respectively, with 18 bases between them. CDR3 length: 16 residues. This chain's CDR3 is CASTSDRADVNTEAFF. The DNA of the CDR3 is TGTGCCAGCACCTCCGATAGGGCGGACGTGAACACTGAAGCTTTCTTT.

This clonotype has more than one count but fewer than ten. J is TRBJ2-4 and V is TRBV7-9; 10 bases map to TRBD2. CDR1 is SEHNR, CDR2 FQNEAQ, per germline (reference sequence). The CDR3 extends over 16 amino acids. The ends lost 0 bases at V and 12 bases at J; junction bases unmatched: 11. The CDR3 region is CASSLAFSGGSGSQYF. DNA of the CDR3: TGTGCCAGCAGCTTAGCGTTTAGCGGGGGGTCAGGCAGTCAGTACTTC.

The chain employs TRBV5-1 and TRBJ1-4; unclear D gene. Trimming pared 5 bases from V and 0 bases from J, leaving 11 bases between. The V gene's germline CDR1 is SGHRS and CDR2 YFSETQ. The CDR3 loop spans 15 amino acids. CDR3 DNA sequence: TGCGCCAGCAGAGTCCCAGGTGCAACTAATGAAAAACTGTTTTTT. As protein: CASRVPGATNEKLFF.

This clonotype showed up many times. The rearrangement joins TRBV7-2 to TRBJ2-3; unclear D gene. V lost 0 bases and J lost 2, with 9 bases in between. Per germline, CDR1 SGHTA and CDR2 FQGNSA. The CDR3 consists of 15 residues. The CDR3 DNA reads TGTGCCAGCAGCTTAGCCATTGGGTCCACAGATACGCAGTATTTT. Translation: CASSLAIGSTDTQYF.

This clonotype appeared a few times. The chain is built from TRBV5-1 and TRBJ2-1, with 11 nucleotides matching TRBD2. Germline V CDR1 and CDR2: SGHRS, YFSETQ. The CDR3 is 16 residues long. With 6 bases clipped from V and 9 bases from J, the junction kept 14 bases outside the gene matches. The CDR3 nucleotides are TGCGCCAGCATCAACCTCGCTAGCGGGGGGTTCAGTGAGCAGTTCTTC. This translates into CASINLASGGFSEQFF.

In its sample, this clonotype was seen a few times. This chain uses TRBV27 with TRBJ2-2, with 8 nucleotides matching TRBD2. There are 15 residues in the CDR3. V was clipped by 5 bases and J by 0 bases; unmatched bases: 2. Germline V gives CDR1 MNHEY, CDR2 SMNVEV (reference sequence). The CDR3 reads CASSPTSANTGELFF. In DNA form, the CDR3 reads TGTGCCAGCAGTCCGACTAGCGCGAACACCGGGGAGCTGTTTTTT.

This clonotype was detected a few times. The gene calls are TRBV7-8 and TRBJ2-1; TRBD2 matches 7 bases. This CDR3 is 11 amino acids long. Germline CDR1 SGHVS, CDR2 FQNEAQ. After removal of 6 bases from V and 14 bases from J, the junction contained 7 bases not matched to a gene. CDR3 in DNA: TGTGCCAGCAGGCTGGGGGGGGTCGAGTTCTTC. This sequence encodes CASRLGGVEFF. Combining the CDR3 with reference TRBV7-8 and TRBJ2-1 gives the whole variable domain GAGVSQSPRYKVAKRGQDVALRCDPISGHVSLFWYQQALGQGPEFLTYFQNEAQLDKSGLPSDRFFAERPEGSVSTLKIQRTQQEDSAVYLCASRLGGVEFFGPGTRLTVL.

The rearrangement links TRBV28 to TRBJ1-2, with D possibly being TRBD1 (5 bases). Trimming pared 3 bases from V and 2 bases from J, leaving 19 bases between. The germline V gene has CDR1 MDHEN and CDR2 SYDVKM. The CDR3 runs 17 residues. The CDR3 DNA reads TGTGCCAGCAGTTTCGGCAGGGCAAGTCCAAAGAACTATGGCTACACCTTC. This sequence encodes CASSFGRASPKNYGYTF.

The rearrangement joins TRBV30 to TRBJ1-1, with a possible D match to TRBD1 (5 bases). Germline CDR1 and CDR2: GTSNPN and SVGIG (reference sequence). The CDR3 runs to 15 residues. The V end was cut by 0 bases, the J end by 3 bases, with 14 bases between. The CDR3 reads CAWSVPPTAHTEAFF. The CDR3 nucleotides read TGTGCCTGGAGTGTACCCCCGACAGCACACACTGAAGCTTTCTTT.

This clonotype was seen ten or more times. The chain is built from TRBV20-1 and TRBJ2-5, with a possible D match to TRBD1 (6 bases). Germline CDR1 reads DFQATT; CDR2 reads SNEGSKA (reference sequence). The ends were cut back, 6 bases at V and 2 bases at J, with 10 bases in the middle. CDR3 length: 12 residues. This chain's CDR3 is CSALDRQETQYF. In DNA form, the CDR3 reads TGCAGTGCGCTGGACAGACAAGAGACCCAGTACTTC.

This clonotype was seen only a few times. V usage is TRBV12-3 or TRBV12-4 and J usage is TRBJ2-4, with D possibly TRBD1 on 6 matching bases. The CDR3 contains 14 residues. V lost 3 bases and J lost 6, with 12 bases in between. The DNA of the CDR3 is TGTGCCAGCAGTTTTTCAGGGGAGCCAAACATTCAGTACTTC. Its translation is CASSFSGEPNIQYF.

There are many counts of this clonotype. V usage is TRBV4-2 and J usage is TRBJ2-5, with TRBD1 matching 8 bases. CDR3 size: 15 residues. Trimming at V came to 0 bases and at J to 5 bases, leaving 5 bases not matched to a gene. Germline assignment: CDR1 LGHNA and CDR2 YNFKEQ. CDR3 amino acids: CASSQEDRAGETQYF. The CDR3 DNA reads TGTGCCAGCAGCCAAGAGGACAGGGCAGGGGAGACCCAGTACTTC.

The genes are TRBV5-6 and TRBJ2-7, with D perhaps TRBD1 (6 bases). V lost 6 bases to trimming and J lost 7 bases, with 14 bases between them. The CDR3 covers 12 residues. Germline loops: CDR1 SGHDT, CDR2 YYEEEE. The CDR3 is CASTKGVLEQYF. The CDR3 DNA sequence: TGTGCCAGCACCAAGGGGGTCTTGGAGCAGTACTTC.

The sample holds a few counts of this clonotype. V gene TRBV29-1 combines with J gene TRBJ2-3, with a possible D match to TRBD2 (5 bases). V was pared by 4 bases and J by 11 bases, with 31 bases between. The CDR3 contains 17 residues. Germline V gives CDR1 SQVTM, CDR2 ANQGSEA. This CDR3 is CSVAPHGSRLMPGEQYF. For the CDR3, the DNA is TGCAGCGTTGCCCCACATGGGAGTCGGCTGATGCCCGGGGAGCAGTATTTT.

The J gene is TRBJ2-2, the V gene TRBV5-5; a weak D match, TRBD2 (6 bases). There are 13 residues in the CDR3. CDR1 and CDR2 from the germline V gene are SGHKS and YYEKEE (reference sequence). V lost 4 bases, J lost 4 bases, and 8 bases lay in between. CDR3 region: CASSAGLTGELFF. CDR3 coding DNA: TGTGCCAGCAGCGCGGGACTCACCGGGGAGCTGTTTTTT. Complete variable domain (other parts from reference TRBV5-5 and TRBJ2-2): DAGVTQSPTHLIKTRGQQVTLRCSPISGHKSVSWYQQVLGQGPQFIFQYYEKEERGRGNFPDRFSARQFPNYSSELNVNALLLGDSALYLCASSAGLTGELFFGEGSRLTVL.

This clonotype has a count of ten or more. Here the CDR3 DNA reads TGCGCCAGCAGCTTCAACGGGCCATCCGGGGAGCTGTTTTTT. Its translation is CASSFNGPSGELFF. The chain carries TRBV5-1 and TRBJ2-2; unclear D gene. V lost 2 bases, J lost 6 bases, and 11 bases lay in between. CDR3 size: 14 residues. Germline V gives CDR1 SGHRS, CDR2 YFSETQ.

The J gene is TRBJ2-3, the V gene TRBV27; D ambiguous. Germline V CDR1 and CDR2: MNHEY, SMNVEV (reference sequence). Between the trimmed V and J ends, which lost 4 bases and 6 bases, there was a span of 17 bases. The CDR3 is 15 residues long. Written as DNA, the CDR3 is TGTGCCAGCAGTTCGGGTATCCTGCCGGCCGATACGCAGTATTTT. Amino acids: CASSSGILPADTQYF.

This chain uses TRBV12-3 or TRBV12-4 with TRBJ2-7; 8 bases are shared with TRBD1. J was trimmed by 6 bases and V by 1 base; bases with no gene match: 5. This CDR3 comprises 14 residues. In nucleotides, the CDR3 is TGTGCCAGCAGTTTAGGTGCAGGGGGCAGCGAGCAGTACTTC. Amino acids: CASSLGAGGSEQYF.

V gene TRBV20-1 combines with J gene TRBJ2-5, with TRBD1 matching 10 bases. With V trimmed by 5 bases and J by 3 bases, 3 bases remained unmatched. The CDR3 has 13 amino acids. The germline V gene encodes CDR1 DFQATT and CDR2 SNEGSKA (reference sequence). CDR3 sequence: CSAGDRGKETQYF. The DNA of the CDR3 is TGCAGTGCTGGGGACAGGGGAAAAGAGACCCAGTACTTC.